The rows below give T cell receptor beta chains drawn from one sample of a study of CD8 T cells in Susac syndrome. Each CDR3 protein is one row after TCRdb ran MiXCR on the immunoSEQ multiplex PCR reads. The sample shows around 160,000 distinct CDR3 sequences, roughly 94% of them seen only once. Sequencing used CD4+ T cells from PBMCs. Receptor source: a human donor with multiple sclerosis. CDR3s include the opening cysteine and the closing phenylalanine or tryptophan. A D gene is named only where the DNA matches it firmly. Clone size is shown for a subset of rows, as once, few, many or a class of expanded clone.

V gene: TRBV12-5
D gene: TRBD2
clone size: once
J gene: TRBJ2-3
CDR3 DNA: TGTGCTAGTGGTTTGGGTAGCGGGGGCACAGATACGCAGTATTTT
CDR3 protein: CASGLGSGGTDTQYF

V gene: TRBV3-1
D gene: .
clone size: once
J gene: TRBJ1-1
CDR3 DNA: TGTGCCAGCAGTACGACAGGGAACACTGAAGCTTTCTTT
CDR3 protein: CASSTTGNTEAFF

V gene: TRBV12-3/TRBV12-4
D gene: TRBD2
clone size: .
J gene: TRBJ2-3
CDR3 DNA: TGTGCCAGCAGTACTCAGCGGGGCCCCACGGATACGCAGTATTTT
CDR3 protein: CASSTQRGPTDTQYF

V gene: TRBV29-1
D gene: .
clone size: .
J gene: TRBJ1-2
CDR3 DNA: TGCAGCGCCCACCTGGGCTATGGCTACACCTTC
CDR3 protein: CSAHLGYGYTF

V gene: TRBV20-1
D gene: .
clone size: .
J gene: TRBJ2-4
CDR3 DNA: TGCAGTCAGGGTCCAGGCAAAAACATTCAGTACTTC
CDR3 protein: CSQGPGKNIQYF

V gene: TRBV4-1
D gene: .
clone size: .
J gene: TRBJ1-5
CDR3 DNA: TGCGCCAGCAGCCGAGAGGGTGACAATCAGCCCCAGCATTTT
CDR3 protein: CASSREGDNQPQHF

V gene: TRBV11-2
D gene: .
clone size: once
J gene: TRBJ2-7
CDR3 DNA: TGTGCCAGCAGCTCCCTGGTGGGTAGATACTACGAGCAGTACTTC
CDR3 protein: CASSSLVGRYYEQYF

V gene: TRBV30
D gene: .
clone size: .
J gene: TRBJ1-2
CDR3 DNA: TGTGCCTGGAAGTCGACAGACCGTCTTAACTATGGCTACACCTTC
CDR3 protein: CAWKSTDRLNYGYTF

V gene: TRBV7-2
D gene: .
clone size: .
J gene: TRBJ1-4
CDR3 DNA: TGTGCCAGCAGCCCGGGCGGGGCCGGTGGTGAAAAACTGTTTTTT
CDR3 protein: CASSPGGAGGEKLFF

V gene: TRBV30
D gene: .
clone size: .
J gene: TRBJ2-7
CDR3 DNA: TGTGCCTGGAGTGATCTAGCCTACGAGCAGTACTTC
CDR3 protein: CAWSDLAYEQYF

V gene: TRBV19
D gene: .
clone size: .
J gene: TRBJ1-1
CDR3 DNA: TGTGCCAGTAGTGTTTGGGGGCGCGAAGCTTTCTTT
CDR3 protein: CASSVWGREAFF

V gene: TRBV30
D gene: .
clone size: .
J gene: TRBJ1-2
CDR3 DNA: TGTGCCTGGATATCGGGCATGGGTGGCTACACCTTC
CDR3 protein: CAWISGMGGYTF

V gene: TRBV4-3
D gene: .
clone size: .
J gene: TRBJ2-2
CDR3 DNA: TGCGCCAGCAGCCAAGATTGGACAGCGAACACCGGGGAGCTGTTTTTT
CDR3 protein: CASSQDWTANTGELFF

V gene: TRBV10-3
D gene: TRBD2
clone size: .
J gene: TRBJ2-7
CDR3 DNA: TGTGCCATCAGTGACCCAGTTGGCGGGAGTTCCGCAGAGCAGTACTTC
CDR3 protein: CAISDPVGGSSAEQYF

V gene: TRBV11-2
D gene: .
clone size: once
J gene: TRBJ2-5
CDR3 DNA: TGTGCCAGCAGCGGTAGTAGAGAGACCCAGTACTTC
CDR3 protein: CASSGSRETQYF

V gene: TRBV7-9
D gene: .
clone size: .
J gene: TRBJ2-2
CDR3 DNA: TGTGCCAGCAGCTTATTTGTGATCGCCGGACGGGGTAGTAACGGGGAGCTGTTTTTT
CDR3 protein: CASSLFVIAGRGSNGELFF

V gene: TRBV12-3/TRBV12-4
D gene: .
clone size: .
J gene: TRBJ1-1
CDR3 DNA: TGTGCCAGCAGTTTAGGTTCGAGACGGACTGAAGCTTTCTTT
CDR3 protein: CASSLGSRRTEAFF

V gene: TRBV28
D gene: .
clone size: .
J gene: TRBJ2-1
CDR3 DNA: TGTGCCAGCGAGGGGCAGTTTAGGGAGAATGAGCAGTTCTTC
CDR3 protein: CASEGQFRENEQFF

V gene: TRBV3-1
D gene: TRBD1
clone size: .
J gene: TRBJ2-7
CDR3 DNA: TGTGCCAGCAGCCAACTTCGACGGAGGGACAGGGTAACCTACGAGCAGTACTTC
CDR3 protein: CASSQLRRRDRVTYEQYF

V gene: TRBV7-8
D gene: .
clone size: once
J gene: TRBJ2-7
CDR3 DNA: TGTGCCAGCAGCCTAGGACGGATCCCCTACGAGCAGTACTTC
CDR3 protein: CASSLGRIPYEQYF

V gene: TRBV12-3/TRBV12-4
D gene: TRBD1
clone size: once
J gene: TRBJ2-7
CDR3 DNA: TGTGCCAGCAGTTTAGCGCATGGAGGGACAGGGTCCTACGAGCAGTACTTC
CDR3 protein: CASSLAHGGTGSYEQYF

V gene: TRBV20-1
D gene: TRBD2
clone size: .
J gene: TRBJ2-7
CDR3 DNA: TGCAGTGCTAGACATGGACTAGCCGGCGACGAGCAGTACTTC
CDR3 protein: CSARHGLAGDEQYF

V gene: TRBV28
D gene: .
clone size: .
J gene: TRBJ2-7
CDR3 DNA: TGTGCCAGCAACGGGGGCCTCTACGAGCAGTACTTC
CDR3 protein: CASNGGLYEQYF

V gene: TRBV7-3
D gene: TRBD1
clone size: .
J gene: TRBJ2-5
CDR3 DNA: TGTGCCAGCAGCCGTACAGGGGGCCAAGAGACCCAGTACTTC
CDR3 protein: CASSRTGGQETQYF

V gene: TRBV4-2
D gene: .
clone size: .
J gene: TRBJ1-2
CDR3 DNA: TGTGCCAGCAGCCAAGATCGAGGGGCGGGCTATGGCTACACCTTC
CDR3 protein: CASSQDRGAGYGYTF

V gene: TRBV28
D gene: .
clone size: .
J gene: TRBJ2-5
CDR3 DNA: TGTGCCTCCCGGGTGATGGTATCTAAAACGGGAGAGACCCAGTACTTC
CDR3 protein: CASRVMVSKTGETQYF

V gene: TRBV10-3
D gene: .
clone size: .
J gene: TRBJ1-2
CDR3 DNA: TGTGCCATCAGTGGCACGACTCCCAGTGGCTACACCTTC
CDR3 protein: CAISGTTPSGYTF

V gene: TRBV12-3/TRBV12-4
D gene: .
clone size: .
J gene: TRBJ1-5
CDR3 DNA: TGTGCCAGCAGTTACGAGGGCCTAAATCAGCCCCAGCATTTT
CDR3 protein: CASSYEGLNQPQHF

V gene: TRBV29-1
D gene: .
clone size: once
J gene: TRBJ2-1
CDR3 DNA: TGCAGCGTTGCGGGCGACTACAATGAGCAGTTCTTC
CDR3 protein: CSVAGDYNEQFF

V gene: TRBV12-3/TRBV12-4
D gene: .
clone size: .
J gene: TRBJ2-6
CDR3 DNA: TGTGCCAGCAGCCCCGGGACCTCTGGGGCCAACGTCCTGACTTTC
CDR3 protein: CASSPGTSGANVLTF

V gene: TRBV18
D gene: TRBD1
clone size: .
J gene: TRBJ2-7
CDR3 DNA: TGTGCCAGCTCACCCGGACAGGGATCCTACGAGCAGTACTTC
CDR3 protein: CASSPGQGSYEQYF

V gene: TRBV14
D gene: TRBD2
clone size: .
J gene: TRBJ2-7
CDR3 DNA: TGTGCCAGCAGCCGTCTAGCGGGAGGGTACGAGCAGTACTTC
CDR3 protein: CASSRLAGGYEQYF

V gene: TRBV19
D gene: .
clone size: .
J gene: TRBJ2-2
CDR3 DNA: TGTGCCAGTAGTATAGGGCGCCTAGGTCTCGGGGAGCTGTTTTTT
CDR3 protein: CASSIGRLGLGELFF

V gene: TRBV10-3
D gene: .
clone size: .
J gene: TRBJ2-1
CDR3 DNA: TGTGCCATCACGTCCCAGGGGAAGGGTGAGCAGTTCTTC
CDR3 protein: CAITSQGKGEQFF

V gene: TRBV15
D gene: TRBD2
clone size: .
J gene: TRBJ2-7
CDR3 DNA: TGTGCCACCAGCAGGGGGGGGCTAGCGGGAGGGGAGCAGTACTTC
CDR3 protein: CATSRGGLAGGEQYF

V gene: TRBV2
D gene: .
clone size: .
J gene: TRBJ1-1
CDR3 DNA: TGTGCCAGCAGGAAAGAGATGAACACTGAAGCTTTCTTT
CDR3 protein: CASRKEMNTEAFF

V gene: TRBV10-3
D gene: .
clone size: once
J gene: TRBJ1-1
CDR3 DNA: TGTGCCATCAGTGGACAGCAAAACACTGAAGCTTTCTTT
CDR3 protein: CAISGQQNTEAFF

V gene: TRBV6-1
D gene: .
clone size: .
J gene: TRBJ1-2
CDR3 DNA: TGTGCCAGCACCCGGCGGGAGGGAGCTAACTATGGCTACACCTTC
CDR3 protein: CASTRREGANYGYTF

V gene: TRBV5-6
D gene: TRBD1
clone size: .
J gene: TRBJ1-5
CDR3 DNA: TGTGCCAGCCATAAACAGGGGTCTGGGCAGCCCCAGCATTTT
CDR3 protein: CASHKQGSGQPQHF

V gene: TRBV7-9
D gene: .
clone size: .
J gene: TRBJ1-2
CDR3 DNA: TGTGCCAGCAGCACCTCAACTAACTATGGCTACACCTTC
CDR3 protein: CASSTSTNYGYTF

V gene: TRBV2
D gene: .
clone size: .
J gene: TRBJ1-5
CDR3 DNA: TGTGCCAGCCAGGGTTCGGATCAGCCCCAGCATTTT
CDR3 protein: CASQGSDQPQHF

V gene: TRBV7-2
D gene: .
clone size: .
J gene: TRBJ2-1
CDR3 DNA: TGTGCCAGCAGCTTAGCCAAATACAATGAGCAGTTCTTC
CDR3 protein: CASSLAKYNEQFF

V gene: TRBV20-1
D gene: .
clone size: .
J gene: TRBJ2-7
CDR3 DNA: TGCAGTGCTAGGCCCCAGGGCTCCTACGATCAGTACTTC
CDR3 protein: CSARPQGSYDQYF

V gene: TRBV3-1
D gene: .
clone size: .
J gene: TRBJ2-2
CDR3 DNA: TGTGCCAGCAGCCCTGGACTCATCGGGGAGCTGTTTTTT
CDR3 protein: CASSPGLIGELFF

V gene: TRBV27
D gene: .
clone size: .
J gene: TRBJ2-3
CDR3 DNA: TGTGCCAGCAGTTTTAGAAGAGATACGCAGTATTTT
CDR3 protein: CASSFRRDTQYF

V gene: TRBV10-2
D gene: .
clone size: .
J gene: TRBJ2-7
CDR3 DNA: TGCGCCAGCAGGAGAACGGGAGAGGGCCACGAGCAGTACTTC
CDR3 protein: CASRRTGEGHEQYF

V gene: TRBV12-3/TRBV12-4
D gene: .
clone size: .
J gene: TRBJ1-1
CDR3 DNA: TGTGCCAGCAGTTCGGACAGCTACACTGAAGCTTTTTTT
CDR3 protein: CASSSDSYTEAFF

V gene: TRBV6-6
D gene: .
clone size: .
J gene: TRBJ2-1
CDR3 DNA: TGTGCCAGCAGTTACATGATTCATGAGCAGTTCTTC
CDR3 protein: CASSYMIHEQFF

V gene: TRBV10-3
D gene: .
clone size: .
J gene: TRBJ2-7
CDR3 DNA: TGTGCCATCAGGGCGGGACTCGACTCCTACGAGCAGTACTTC
CDR3 protein: CAIRAGLDSYEQYF

V gene: TRBV12-2
D gene: .
clone size: .
J gene: TRBJ1-3
CDR3 DNA: TGTGCAAGTCGCTGGCCCACCGGGACAGGGCATGGAAACACCATATATTTT
CDR3 protein: CASRWPTGTGHGNTIYF

V gene: TRBV3-1
D gene: .
clone size: few
J gene: TRBJ1-2
CDR3 DNA: TGTGCCAGCAGCCATAACTATGGCTACACCTTC
CDR3 protein: CASSHNYGYTF

V gene: TRBV29-1
D gene: .
clone size: .
J gene: TRBJ1-2
CDR3 DNA: TGCAGCGCCAATGGGGGGACTAACTATGGCTACACCTTC
CDR3 protein: CSANGGTNYGYTF

V gene: TRBV4-1
D gene: .
clone size: .
J gene: TRBJ1-1
CDR3 DNA: TGCGCCACCCAGTCCAGTTTCATGAACACTGAAGCTTTCTTT
CDR3 protein: CATQSSFMNTEAFF

V gene: TRBV30
D gene: .
clone size: .
J gene: TRBJ2-2
CDR3 DNA: TGTGCCTGGAAAAAATCTCGAGCGAACACCGGGGAGCTGTTTTTT
CDR3 protein: CAWKKSRANTGELFF

V gene: TRBV23-1
D gene: .
clone size: .
J gene: TRBJ1-6
CDR3 DNA: TGCGCCAGCAGTCAAGATAACAGCATTGAGAATTCACCCCTCCACTTT
CDR3 protein: CASSQDNSIENSPLHF

V gene: TRBV5-4
D gene: .
clone size: .
J gene: TRBJ2-5
CDR3 DNA: TGTGCCAGCCAAGGAGGGGAGACCCAGTACTTC
CDR3 protein: CASQGGETQYF

V gene: TRBV20-1
D gene: .
clone size: .
J gene: TRBJ2-3
CDR3 DNA: TGCAGTGCAGCTGACAGGGGAGGGATTTCAGATACGCAGTATTTT
CDR3 protein: CSAADRGGISDTQYF

V gene: TRBV5-1
D gene: TRBD2
clone size: once
J gene: TRBJ2-5
CDR3 DNA: TGCGCCAGCAGCCTCGGACTAGCGGGACGAGAAGAGACCCAGTACTTC
CDR3 protein: CASSLGLAGREETQYF

V gene: TRBV7-9
D gene: TRBD1
clone size: .
J gene: TRBJ2-7
CDR3 DNA: TGTGCCAGCAGCCGGGCCGGGACAGGGAGAAAAAGCTCCTACGAGCAGTACTTC
CDR3 protein: CASSRAGTGRKSSYEQYF

V gene: TRBV30
D gene: .
clone size: .
J gene: TRBJ1-5
CDR3 DNA: TGTGCCTGGAGTCCTTACCCGAATCAGCCCCAGCATTTT
CDR3 protein: CAWSPYPNQPQHF